Listed below are T cell receptor beta chains from one sample, sequenced in a study of PD-L1 blockade in urothelial cancer. The method was immunoSEQ multiplex PCR; TCRdb's version includes in-frame clones alone and lacks a portion of them. The sample records over 75,000 clones, approximately 88% being singletons. Specimen: PBMCs, collected around atezolizumab (anti-PD-L1) treatment. These receptors originate from a woman older than 75 with urothelial cancer. Each CDR3 is given with its conserved first and last residue. D genes are given only for firm matches. A clone size is listed for some rows: how often the clone was seen (once, few, many), or a class if it is expanded.

clone_size	d_call	v_call	j_call	cdr3_nt	cdr3_aa
NA	NA	TRBV27	TRBJ1-2	TGTGCCAGCAGGCAAAAAGTGGGCGATTACAATGGCTACACCTTC	CASRQKVGDYNGYTF
NA	TRBD1	TRBV5-4	TRBJ2-7	TGTGCCAGCAGCACGGGACAGGTGAGCTACGAGCAGTACTTC	CASSTGQVSYEQYF
NA	TRBD2	TRBV5-4	TRBJ2-5	TGTGCCAGCAGTCCGGGACTAGCGGGACAGGAGACCCAGTACTTC	CASSPGLAGQETQYF
NA	TRBD2	TRBV9	TRBJ2-3	TGTGCCAGCAGTACGGGACTAGCGGGAGGGGGGGCTAGCACAGATACGCAGTATTTT	CASSTGLAGGGASTDTQYF
once	NA	TRBV5-4	TRBJ1-1	TGTGCCAGCAGCTCGAGAAGCGGAGGTGAAGCTTTCTTT	CASSSRSGGEAFF
NA	TRBD1	TRBV27	TRBJ1-1	TGTGCCAGCAGTATACGGGGACAGGCTGACACTGAAGCTTTCTTT	CASSIRGQADTEAFF
NA	TRBD1	TRBV14	TRBJ1-3	TGTGCCAGCAGCCAAGACATTGGGACAGTCTCTGGAAACACCATATATTTT	CASSQDIGTVSGNTIYF
NA	NA	TRBV5-6	TRBJ1-1	TGTGCCAGCAGGGAACAGGGTAAGGGCACTGAAGCTTTCTTT	CASREQGKGTEAFF
NA	TRBD1	TRBV7-3	TRBJ1-1	TGTGCCAGCAGCTCCGGGACAGGGGGCGTTGAAACTGAAGCTTTCTTT	CASSSGTGGVETEAFF
NA	NA	TRBV7-6	TRBJ2-7	TGTGCCAGCAGCCCGTGGGACGGGAGCTACGAGCAGTACTTC	CASSPWDGSYEQYF
few	NA	TRBV7-9	TRBJ1-1	TGTGCCAGCAGCTCACACAGGGTGGGTAGCACTGAAGCTTTCTTT	CASSSHRVGSTEAFF
once	NA	TRBV19	TRBJ2-1	TGTGCCAGTAGTCTCGGTCACGGTCAAAGCTCCTACAATGAGCAGTTCTTC	CASSLGHGQSSYNEQFF
NA	TRBD1	TRBV7-9	TRBJ1-1	TGTGCCAGCAGCTTATTATCCGGGACAGGGGGCACTGAAGCTTTCTTT	CASSLLSGTGGTEAFF
NA	TRBD2	TRBV27	TRBJ2-1	TGTGCCAGCAGGGCTTCTAGCGGAGGGAGCTCCTACAATGAGCAGTTCTTC	CASRASSGGSSYNEQFF
once	TRBD1	TRBV5-1	TRBJ1-4	TGCGCCAGCAGAATAATTCCGGGACAGCTAAATGAAAAACTGTTTTTT	CASRIIPGQLNEKLFF
once	TRBD2	TRBV6-4	TRBJ2-3	TGTGCCAGCAGCGAGATAGCGGGAGCAACAGATACGCAGTATTTT	CASSEIAGATDTQYF
NA	TRBD1	TRBV7-7	TRBJ2-5	TGTGCCAGCAGGGGGACAGACCAAGAGACCCAGTACTTC	CASRGTDQETQYF
NA	NA	TRBV28	TRBJ1-4	TGTGCCAGCAGTTTGTATGTTTTCGAAAAACTGTTTTTT	CASSLYVFEKLFF
once	NA	TRBV19	TRBJ2-7	TGTGCCAGTAGCGATAGACAGTTCTACGAGCAGTACTTC	CASSDRQFYEQYF
NA	TRBD1	TRBV27	TRBJ1-2	TGTGCCAGCAGTCCCGGGACAGGGACGTATGGCTACACCTTC	CASSPGTGTYGYTF
once	TRBD2	TRBV28	TRBJ2-5	TGTGCCAGCAGTTACCCGGGACTAGCAGAGACCCAGTACTTC	CASSYPGLAETQYF
NA	NA	TRBV28	TRBJ1-4	TGTGCCAGCTTCCCCGGAGTCGCTAATGAAAAACTGTTTTTT	CASFPGVANEKLFF
NA	NA	TRBV6-6	TRBJ1-5	TGTGCCAGCAGCGCCGGGAGCCCTTATAGCAATCAGCCCCAGCATTTT	CASSAGSPYSNQPQHF
NA	TRBD2	TRBV7-9	TRBJ2-7	TGTGCCAGCAGTTCGGCTAGCGGGATGTACGAGCAGTACTTC	CASSSASGMYEQYF
NA	NA	TRBV28	TRBJ2-1	TGTGCCAGCAGTGAACTAGTATACAACAATGAGCAGTTCTTC	CASSELVYNNEQFF
once	NA	TRBV18	TRBJ2-7	TGTGCCAGCTCTCCGACAGGTTTCGACGAGCAGTACTTC	CASSPTGFDEQYF
NA	TRBD1	TRBV27	TRBJ1-5	TGTGCCAGCAGTTCAACAGGGGGCAAGGTTAGCAATCAGCCCCAGCATTTT	CASSSTGGKVSNQPQHF
NA	NA	TRBV5-1	TRBJ1-1	TGCGCCAGCAGCTTGGAGGGGGAGAACACTGAAGCTTTCTTT	CASSLEGENTEAFF
NA	TRBD2	TRBV9	TRBJ2-5	TGTGCCAGCAGCGTAGGATCGGGAGGAGAGACCCAGTACTTC	CASSVGSGGETQYF
NA	TRBD1	TRBV27	TRBJ1-5	TGTGCCAGCAGTTCTAACAGGGGTAGCAATCAGCCCCAGCATTTT	CASSSNRGSNQPQHF
NA	NA	TRBV7-2	TRBJ2-7	TGTGCCAGCAGCCTTATGGAGGTATCGGGTGAGCAGTACTTC	CASSLMEVSGEQYF
once	TRBD1	TRBV6-1	TRBJ1-1	TGTGCCAGCAGTGAAGTAGGGACAGGGCACACTGAAGCTTTCTTT	CASSEVGTGHTEAFF
NA	NA	TRBV5-4	TRBJ2-1	TGTGCCAGCAGCCACGTCCGGGGGTCCTACAATGAGCAGTTCTTC	CASSHVRGSYNEQFF
few	TRBD1	TRBV11-2	TRBJ1-1	TGTGCCAGCAGCCTTGGCGGGACAGCGGAAACTGAAGCTTTCTTT	CASSLGGTAETEAFF
NA	NA	TRBV12-5	TRBJ1-1	TGTGCTAGTGGTTCGCAGGGGAAGACTGAAGCTTTCTTT	CASGSQGKTEAFF
NA	TRBD2	TRBV6-1	TRBJ2-5	TGTGCCAGCAGTGGGGGACTAGCGGGATCGACGGGGACCCAGTACTTC	CASSGGLAGSTGTQYF
NA	NA	TRBV28	TRBJ1-2	TGTGCCAGCAGTTCAGACAGTGTTTCTAACTATGGCTACACCTTC	CASSSDSVSNYGYTF
NA	TRBD2	TRBV15	TRBJ2-1	TGTGCCACCAGCAGAGTACTAGCGGGCCTTTACAATGAGCAGTTCTTC	CATSRVLAGLYNEQFF
NA	TRBD1	TRBV5-1	TRBJ2-5	TGCGCCAGCAGCCCAAGACAGGGGGTCCAAGAGACCCAGTACTTC	CASSPRQGVQETQYF
NA	TRBD2	TRBV7-9	TRBJ2-7	TGTGCCAGCAGCCTAGCGGGAGGGGAACTCGAGGAGCAGTACTTC	CASSLAGGELEEQYF
few	NA	TRBV27	TRBJ1-2	TGTGCCAGCAGCACAGGCTGGAAAGACGGCTACACCTTC	CASSTGWKDGYTF
NA	NA	TRBV14	TRBJ2-7	TGTGCCAGCAGCCAATATGGAGGGGCCGACGAGCAGTACTTC	CASSQYGGADEQYF
NA	NA	TRBV20-1	TRBJ2-4	TGCAGTCCGGAGATCAAAAACATTCAGTACTTC	CSPEIKNIQYF
NA	TRBD2	TRBV25-1	TRBJ2-5	TGTGCCAGCAGTGAATTGGCGGGAGTCGAGACCCAGTACTTC	CASSELAGVETQYF
NA	NA	TRBV30	TRBJ2-7	TGTGCCTGGAGTCCTCCGGGGGTTCCAAGCTCCTACGAGCAGTACTTC	CAWSPPGVPSSYEQYF
once	NA	TRBV7-9	TRBJ1-1	TGTGCCAGCAGCTACGGCACAGGGAGGGGGAACACTGAAGCTTTCTTT	CASSYGTGRGNTEAFF
NA	TRBD2	TRBV7-2	TRBJ2-1	TGTGCCAGCAGCTTAGTTGGGACTAGCGGGAGTAATGAGCAGTTCTTC	CASSLVGTSGSNEQFF
NA	NA	TRBV7-3	TRBJ2-3	TGTGCCAGCAGCCCCACTAGCGGAGGGGGCGCAGATACGCAGTATTTT	CASSPTSGGGADTQYF
few	NA	TRBV9	TRBJ1-2	TGTGCCAGCAGCCTTAGTTCCTATGGCTACACCTTC	CASSLSSYGYTF